This is a list of T cell receptor beta chains from one sample in a study of T cells in localized non-small cell lung cancer. Assay: immunoSEQ multiplex PCR; the TCRdb copy retains only in-frame clones and omits some. The sample lists roughly 2,000 clones, about a fifth occurring once. The source material was lung tumor tissue, sampled before any cancer treatment. Source of these receptors: a male donor aged 60 or over with stage II lung adenocarcinoma. The CDR3 runs from the conserved cysteine through the conserved F or W. A D gene is named only where the DNA matches it firmly. Clone size is not always given. Where it is, it says once, few, many or a class for expanded clones.

V gene	D gene	J gene	clone size	CDR3 protein	CDR3 DNA
TRBV10-2	NA	TRBJ1-4	NA	CASSAGWGEKLFF	TGCGCCAGCAGTGCAGGGTGGGGTGAAAAACTGTTTTTT
TRBV25-1	NA	TRBJ2-1	NA	CASSDPGSYNEQFF	TGTGCCAGCAGTGACCCAGGGAGCTACAATGAGCAGTTCTTC
TRBV6-8	NA	TRBJ1-5	medium-sized	CASSFGYSNQPQHF	TGTGCCAGCAGTTTTGGTTATAGCAATCAGCCCCAGCATTTT
TRBV11-3	NA	TRBJ2-7	NA	CASSPTSQALGEQYF	TGTGCCAGCAGCCCGACCTCACAGGCTTTGGGCGAGCAGTACTTC
TRBV28	NA	TRBJ2-2	NA	CASSLILTGELFF	TGTGCCAGCAGTCTTATTCTGACCGGGGAGCTGTTTTTT
TRBV11-3	NA	TRBJ1-4	NA	CASSSGGGFNEKLFF	TGTGCCAGCAGCTCCGGGGGGGGATTTAATGAAAAACTGTTTTTT
TRBV11-3	NA	TRBJ1-1	NA	CASSPQGLGGEVAFF	TGTGCCAGCAGCCCACAAGGACTAGGGGGGGAGGTGGCTTTCTTT
TRBV7-2	NA	TRBJ1-1	medium-sized	CASSLGQNTEAFF	TGTGCCAGCAGCTTAGGACAGAACACTGAAGCTTTCTTT
TRBV4-1	NA	TRBJ2-5	NA	CASSPARQETQYF	TGCGCCAGCAGCCCTGCCAGACAAGAGACCCAGTACTTC
TRBV5-1	TRBD1	TRBJ1-1	NA	CASSQTTGVNTEAFF	TGCGCCAGCAGCCAAACCACAGGGGTGAACACTGAAGCTTTCTTT
TRBV6-8	NA	TRBJ1-6	medium-sized	CASSYSRRMGGGNSPLHF	TGTGCCAGCAGTTACTCGAGGCGGATGGGCGGTGGCAATTCACCCCTCCACTTT
TRBV6-8	NA	TRBJ1-1	NA	CASSELQGNTEAFF	TGTGCCAGCAGTGAGCTCCAGGGGAACACTGAAGCTTTCTTT
TRBV6-8	NA	TRBJ2-7	few	CASSHYKNEQYF	TGTGCCAGCAGTCATTATAAGAACGAGCAGTACTTC
TRBV6-8	TRBD1	TRBJ1-3	NA	CAIETGGDTIYF	TGTGCCATCGAGACAGGGGGAGACACCATATATTTT
TRBV9	TRBD1	TRBJ1-2	few	CASSVGTGGLADF	TGTGCCAGCAGCGTAGGCACAGGGGGACTCGCGGACTTC
TRBV18	NA	TRBJ1-1	NA	CASSPSGENTEAFF	TGTGCCAGCTCACCCTCCGGGGAGAACACTGAAGCTTTCTTT
TRBV11-3	TRBD1	TRBJ2-7	few	CASSLSWDRGNEQYF	TGTGCCAGCAGCTTGTCCTGGGACAGGGGCAACGAGCAGTACTTC
TRBV6-8	TRBD1	TRBJ1-1	few	CASRADRGRDTEAFF	TGTGCCAGCAGGGCCGACAGGGGGAGGGACACTGAAGCTTTCTTT
TRBV9	NA	TRBJ2-2	few	CASSVAWNTGELFF	TGTGCCAGCAGCGTAGCTTGGAATACCGGGGAGCTGTTTTTT
TRBV6-8	TRBD1	TRBJ1-2	NA	CASRSGGSGYTF	TGTGCCAGCAGATCAGGGGGGTCCGGCTACACCTTC
TRBV18	TRBD1	TRBJ1-5	NA	CASSPGQGNFPHQPQHF	TGTGCCAGCTCACCGGGACAGGGCAACTTTCCTCATCAGCCCCAGCATTTT
TRBV5-1	NA	TRBJ2-5	NA	CASSLAGVTQETQYF	TGCGCCAGCAGCTTGGCCGGAGTTACTCAAGAGACCCAGTACTTC
TRBV18	TRBD1	TRBJ2-1	NA	CASSPGTGGNEQFF	TGTGCCAGCTCACCGGGGACAGGGGGTAATGAGCAGTTCTTC
TRBV19	TRBD2	TRBJ2-3	NA	CASRPTSGGFDTQYF	TGTGCCAGTAGGCCGACTAGCGGGGGGTTCGATACGCAGTATTTT
TRBV6-8	TRBD1	TRBJ1-2	few	CASSYSRGGNYGYTF	TGTGCCAGCAGTTACTCGAGAGGGGGCAACTATGGCTACACCTTC
TRBV11-3	TRBD1	TRBJ1-2	few	CASSPRTGGRLTGYTF	TGTGCCAGCAGCCCGCGGACAGGGGGACGCCTCACCGGCTACACCTTC
TRBV5-1	TRBD1	TRBJ1-2	NA	CASSLEGALYGYTF	TGCGCCAGCAGCTTGGAGGGGGCGCTTTATGGCTACACCTTC
TRBV5-1	NA	TRBJ2-5	NA	CASSLGGTTQETQYF	TGCGCCAGCAGCTTGGGGGGCACCACCCAAGAGACCCAGTACTTC
TRBV11-3	NA	TRBJ2-5	medium-sized	CASSLGARGAQETQYF	TGTGCCAGCAGCCTGGGGGCCAGAGGAGCACAAGAGACCCAGTACTTC
TRBV4-1	NA	TRBJ2-5	few	CASSQPQGGGETQYF	TGCGCCAGCAGCCAGCCCCAGGGAGGAGGAGAGACCCAGTACTTC
TRBV6-8	NA	TRBJ2-2	few	CASSYSSGGRWDTGELFF	TGTGCCAGCAGTTACTCGAGTGGAGGGCGGTGGGACACCGGGGAGCTGTTTTTT
TRBV19	NA	TRBJ1-1	NA	CASSMFGGMGAEAFF	TGTGCCAGTAGTATGTTCGGTGGAATGGGGGCTGAAGCTTTCTTT
TRBV6-8	NA	TRBJ2-7	few	CASSFRQERLYF	TGTGCCAGCAGTTTCCGGCAGGAGAGGCTGTACTTC
TRBV19	NA	TRBJ2-7	NA	CASKSQAGGPYEQYF	TGTGCCAGTAAATCCCAGGCCGGAGGTCCCTACGAGCAGTACTTC
TRBV14	NA	TRBJ1-1	NA	CASSQVGYMNTEAFF	TGTGCCAGCAGCCAAGTGGGGTACATGAACACTGAAGCTTTCTTT
TRBV11-3	NA	TRBJ2-7	few	CASSFSSTLGEQYF	TGTGCCAGCAGCTTTTCTTCGACATTGGGGGAGCAGTACTTC
TRBV19	NA	TRBJ2-7	NA	CASSIRLFGTGSLEQYF	TGTGCCAGTAGTATCCGCTTGTTCGGGACTGGATCCCTCGAGCAGTACTTC
TRBV9	NA	TRBJ1-2	few	CASSVEGQGNYGYTF	TGTGCCAGCAGCGTAGAAGGGCAGGGGAACTATGGCTACACCTTC
TRBV11-3	TRBD1	TRBJ1-1	NA	CASRRTGMNTEAFF	TGTGCCAGCCGTCGGACAGGGATGAACACTGAAGCTTTCTTT
TRBV7-2	TRBD1	TRBJ1-1	medium-sized	CASSRQGDTEAFF	TGTGCCAGCAGTCGACAGGGGGACACTGAAGCTTTCTTT
TRBV4-1	NA	TRBJ1-2	few	CASSQIKVTTDRNGYTF	TGCGCCAGCAGCCAAATAAAAGTGACGACAGATCGGAATGGCTACACCTTC
TRBV5-1	NA	TRBJ1-1	NA	CASSLGGARNTEAFF	TGCGCCAGCAGCTTGGGAGGGGCCAGGAACACTGAAGCTTTCTTT
TRBV11-3	NA	TRBJ2-7	few	CASSLRPWGASYEQYF	TGTGCCAGCAGCTTACGGCCTTGGGGAGCTTCCTACGAGCAGTACTTC
TRBV7-1	TRBD2	TRBJ2-1	NA	CASSPPGLAVNEQFF	TGTGCCAGCAGCCCCCCGGGACTAGCGGTTAATGAGCAGTTCTTC
TRBV9	TRBD2	TRBJ2-1	NA	CASSGLADSYNEQFF	TGTGCCAGCAGCGGACTAGCGGACTCCTACAATGAGCAGTTCTTC
TRBV9	TRBD2	TRBJ2-1	NA	CASAPVAGGSYNEQFF	TGTGCCAGCGCACCCGTAGCGGGGGGCTCCTACAATGAGCAGTTCTTC
TRBV11-3	NA	TRBJ1-6	NA	CASSLEDSLETPLHF	TGTGCCAGCAGCTTAGAGGACAGTCTGGAGACACCCCTCCACTTT
TRBV9	TRBD1	TRBJ1-2	few	CASRGTGTGPMGYGYTF	TGTGCCAGCAGAGGCACCGGGACAGGCCCCATGGGCTATGGCTACACCTTC
TRBV5-1	NA	TRBJ2-3	NA	CASSQAGFTTDTQYF	TGCGCCAGCAGCCAAGCGGGCTTTACCACAGATACGCAGTATTTT
TRBV6-8	NA	TRBJ2-5	NA	CASSPPGLGRETQYF	TGTGCCAGCAGTCCGCCGGGCCTTGGCCGGGAGACCCAGTACTTC
TRBV19	NA	TRBJ1-4	few	CASSDYGQHNEKLFF	TGTGCCAGTAGTGACTACGGACAGCATAATGAAAAACTGTTTTTT